This T cell receptor beta chain derives from a study of blood T cell repertoires in COVID-19. Overall study context: Samples representing acute and convalescent COVID-19 were sourced from the United States, Italy and Spain. T cells, B-cell-depleted T cells, or PBMCs supplied cDNA or gDNA.

CDR3 length: 15 amino acids. The V and J ends lost 4 bases and 7 bases, in that order; junction bases with no gene match: 8. Germline CDR1 and CDR2: SEHNR and FQNEAQ (reference sequence). As originally analysed: Scientists estimated how many nucleated cells there were by amplifying reference gene primers. TCRdb keeps only in-frame clones here, not all; method: immunoSEQ multiplex PCR. V and J calls and clone size follow that table, whereas D and trimming were derived from the DNA. The sample has approximately 69,000 clones, roughly 88% seen once. The chain recombines TRBV7-9 with TRBJ1-4; TRBD1 matches at 8 bases. The receptor was derived from a man aged 50-60 years with acute or convalescent COVID-19. Sample: peripheral blood. The CDR3 spells CASSSSQGAGEKLFF. In nucleotides, the CDR3 is TGTGCCAGCAGCTCCTCCCAGGGGGCCGGTGAAAAACTGTTTTTT.